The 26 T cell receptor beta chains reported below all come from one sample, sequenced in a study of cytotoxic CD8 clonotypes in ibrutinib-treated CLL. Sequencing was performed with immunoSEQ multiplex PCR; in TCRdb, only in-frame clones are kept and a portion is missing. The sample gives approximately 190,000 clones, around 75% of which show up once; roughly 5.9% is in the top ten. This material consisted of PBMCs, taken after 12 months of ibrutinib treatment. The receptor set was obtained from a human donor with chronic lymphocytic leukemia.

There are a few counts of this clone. CDR3 loop: CASSLVGAAGANVLTF. In DNA form, the CDR3 reads TGCGCCAGCAGCTTGGTGGGGGCCGCTGGGGCCAACGTCCTGACTTTC. V and J are TRBV5-1 and TRBJ2-6, with D possibly matching TRBD1 (6 bases). The CDR3 is 16 residues long. Trimming removed 0 bases at V and 2 bases at J, with 9 bases between. Germline CDR1 and CDR2: SGHRS and YFSETQ.

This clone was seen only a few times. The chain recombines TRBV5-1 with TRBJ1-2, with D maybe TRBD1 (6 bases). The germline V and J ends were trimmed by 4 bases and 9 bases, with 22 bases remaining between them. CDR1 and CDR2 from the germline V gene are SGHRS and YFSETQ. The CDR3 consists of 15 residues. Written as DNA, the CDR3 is TGCGCCAGCAGCACAGGGTGGGTCAGTCCAACGAGCTACACCTTC. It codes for CASSTGWVSPTSYTF.

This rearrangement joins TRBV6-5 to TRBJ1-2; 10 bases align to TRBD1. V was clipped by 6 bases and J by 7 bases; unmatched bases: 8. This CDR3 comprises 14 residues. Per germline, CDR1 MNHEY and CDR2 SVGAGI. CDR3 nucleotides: TGTGCCAGCAGGCCCGGGACAGGGGTGCTTGGCTACACCTTC. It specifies CASRPGTGVLGYTF.

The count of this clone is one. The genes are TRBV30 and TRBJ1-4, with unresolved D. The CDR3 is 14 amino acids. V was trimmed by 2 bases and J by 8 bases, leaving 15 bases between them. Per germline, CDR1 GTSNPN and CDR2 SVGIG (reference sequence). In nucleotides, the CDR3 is TGTGCCTGGAGTCTGACCCTTCGGCGAGAAAAACTGTTTTTT. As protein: CAWSLTLRREKLFF.

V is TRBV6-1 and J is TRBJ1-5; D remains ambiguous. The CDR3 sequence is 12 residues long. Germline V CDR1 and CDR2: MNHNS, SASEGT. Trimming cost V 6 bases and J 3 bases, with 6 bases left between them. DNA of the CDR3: TGTGCCAGCAGGGCCCCCAATCAGCCCCAGCATTTT. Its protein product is CASRAPNQPQHF.

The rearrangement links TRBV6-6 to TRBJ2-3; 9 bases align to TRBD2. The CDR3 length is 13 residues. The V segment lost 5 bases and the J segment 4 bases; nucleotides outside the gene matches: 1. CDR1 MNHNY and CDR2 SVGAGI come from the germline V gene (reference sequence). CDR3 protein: CASSLAGSDTQYF. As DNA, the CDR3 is TGTGCCAGCAGTCTAGCGGGGTCAGATACGCAGTATTTT.

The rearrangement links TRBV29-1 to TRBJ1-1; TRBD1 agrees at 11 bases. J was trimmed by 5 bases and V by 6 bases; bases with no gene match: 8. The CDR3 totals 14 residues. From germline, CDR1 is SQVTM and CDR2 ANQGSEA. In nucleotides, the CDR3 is TGCAGCGTAAGGACAGGGGGCAGTTCGACTGAAGCTTTCTTT. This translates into CSVRTGGSSTEAFF.

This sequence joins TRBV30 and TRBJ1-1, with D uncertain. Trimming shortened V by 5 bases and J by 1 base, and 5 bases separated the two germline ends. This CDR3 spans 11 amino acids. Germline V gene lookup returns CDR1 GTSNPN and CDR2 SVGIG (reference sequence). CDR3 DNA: TGTGCCTGGGAGGGGAACACTGAAGCTTTCTTT. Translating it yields CAWEGNTEAFF.

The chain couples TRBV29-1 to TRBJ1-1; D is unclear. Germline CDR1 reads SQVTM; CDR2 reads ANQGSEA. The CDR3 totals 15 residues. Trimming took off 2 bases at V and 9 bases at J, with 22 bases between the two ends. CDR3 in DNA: TGCAGCGTTGAATTAGGATTGGGGTCTAGTTTGAAAGCTTTCTTT. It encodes CSVELGLGSSLKAFF. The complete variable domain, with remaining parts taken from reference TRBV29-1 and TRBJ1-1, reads SAVISQKPSRDICQRGTSLTIQCQVDSQVTMMFWYRQQPGQSLTLIATANQGSEATYESGFVIDKFPISRPNLTFSTLTVSNMSPEDSSIYLCSVELGLGSSLKAFFGQGTRLTVV.

The DNA for the CDR3 is TGCGCCAGCAGTGAGAACAAGGGCTCGGAGACCCAGTACTTC. Residues: CASSENKGSETQYF. The chain recombines TRBV10-2 with TRBJ2-5, with unresolved D. This CDR3 has 14 residues. In germline, CDR1 is WSHSY, CDR2 SAAADI. The V end was cut by 2 bases, the J end by 5 bases, with 12 bases between.

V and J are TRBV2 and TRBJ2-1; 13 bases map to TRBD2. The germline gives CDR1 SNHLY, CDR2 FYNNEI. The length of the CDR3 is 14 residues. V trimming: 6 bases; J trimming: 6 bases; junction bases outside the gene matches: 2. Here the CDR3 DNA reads TGTGCCAGCAGGGGACTAGCGGGGACCAATGAGCAGTTCTTC. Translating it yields CASRGLAGTNEQFF.

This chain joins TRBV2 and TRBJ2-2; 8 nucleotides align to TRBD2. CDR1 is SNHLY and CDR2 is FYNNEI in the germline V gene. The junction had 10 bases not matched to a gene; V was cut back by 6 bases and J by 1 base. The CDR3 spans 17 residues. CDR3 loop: CASSPIWTSRNTGELFF. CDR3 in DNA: TGTGCCAGCAGCCCTATTTGGACTAGCCGGAACACCGGGGAGCTGTTTTTT. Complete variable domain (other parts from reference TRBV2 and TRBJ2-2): EPEVTQTPSHQVTQMGQEVILRCVPISNHLYFYWYRQILGQKVEFLVSFYNNEISEKSEIFDDQFSVERPDGSNFTLKIRSTKLEDSAMYFCASSPIWTSRNTGELFFGEGSRLTVL.

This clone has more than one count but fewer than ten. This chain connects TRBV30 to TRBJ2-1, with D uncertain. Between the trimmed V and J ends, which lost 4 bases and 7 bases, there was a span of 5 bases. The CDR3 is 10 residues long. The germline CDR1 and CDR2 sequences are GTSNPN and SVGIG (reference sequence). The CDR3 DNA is TGTGCCTGGATGCCGAATGAGCAGTTCTTC. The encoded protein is CAWMPNEQFF.

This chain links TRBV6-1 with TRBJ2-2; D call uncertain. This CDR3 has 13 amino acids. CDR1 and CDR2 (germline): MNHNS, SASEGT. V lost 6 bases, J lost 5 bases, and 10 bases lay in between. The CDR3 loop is CASSLSRTGELFF. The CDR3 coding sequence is TGTGCCAGCAGCCTCTCCCGGACCGGGGAGCTGTTTTTT.

CDR3 nucleotide sequence: TGTGCCAGCAGCAGGGTAGCACCTGCCTCTGGGGCCAACGTCCTGACTTTC. Amino acids: CASSRVAPASGANVLTF. The chain links TRBV5-6 to TRBJ2-6; no clear D. The CDR3 has 17 residues. Germline values: CDR1 SGHDT, CDR2 YYEEEE. Deletions cut 4 bases from V and 0 bases from J, with 14 bases between.

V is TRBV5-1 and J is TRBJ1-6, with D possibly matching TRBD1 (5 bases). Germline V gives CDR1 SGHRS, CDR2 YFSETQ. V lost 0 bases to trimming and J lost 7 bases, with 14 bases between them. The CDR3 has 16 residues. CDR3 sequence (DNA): TGCGCCAGCAGCTTGGAATTAACGGGGGGAAATTCACCCCTCCACTTT. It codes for CASSLELTGGNSPLHF.

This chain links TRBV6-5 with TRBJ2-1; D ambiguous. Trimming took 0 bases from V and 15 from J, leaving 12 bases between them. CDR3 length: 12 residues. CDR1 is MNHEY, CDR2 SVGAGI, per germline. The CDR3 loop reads CASSYSGGPRFF. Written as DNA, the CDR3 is TGTGCCAGCAGTTACTCGGGCGGCCCACGGTTCTTC.

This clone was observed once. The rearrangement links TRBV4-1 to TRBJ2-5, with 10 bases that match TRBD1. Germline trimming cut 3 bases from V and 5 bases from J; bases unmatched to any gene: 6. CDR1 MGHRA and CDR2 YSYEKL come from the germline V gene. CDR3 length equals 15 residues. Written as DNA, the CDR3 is TGCGCCAGCAGCCAGGGGGACAGGGGTGCCGAGACCCAGTACTTC. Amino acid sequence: CASSQGDRGAETQYF.

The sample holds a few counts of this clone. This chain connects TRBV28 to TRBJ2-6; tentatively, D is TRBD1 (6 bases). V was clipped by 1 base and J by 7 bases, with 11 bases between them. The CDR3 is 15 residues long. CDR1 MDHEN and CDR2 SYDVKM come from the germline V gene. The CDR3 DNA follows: TGTGCCAGCAGTTTATATCGGACAGTCGCCAACGTCCTGACTTTC. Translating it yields CASSLYRTVANVLTF.

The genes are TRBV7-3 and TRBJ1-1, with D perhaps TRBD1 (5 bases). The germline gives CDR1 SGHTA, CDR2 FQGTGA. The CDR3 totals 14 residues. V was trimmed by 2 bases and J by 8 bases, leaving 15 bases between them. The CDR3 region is CASSLGDVGDEAFF. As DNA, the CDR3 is TGTGCCAGCAGCTTAGGGGATGTGGGGGACGAAGCTTTCTTT. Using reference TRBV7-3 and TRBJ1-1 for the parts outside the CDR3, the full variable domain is GAGVSQTPSNKVTEKGKYVELRCDPISGHTALYWYRQSLGQGPEFLIYFQGTGAADDSGLPNDRFFAVRPEGSVSTLKIQRTERGDSAVYLCASSLGDVGDEAFFGQGTRLTVV.

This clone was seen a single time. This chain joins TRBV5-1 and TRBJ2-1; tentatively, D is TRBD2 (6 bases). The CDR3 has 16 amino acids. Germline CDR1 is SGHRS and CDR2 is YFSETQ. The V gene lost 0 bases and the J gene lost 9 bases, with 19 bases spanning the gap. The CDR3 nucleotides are TGCGCCAGCAGCTTGGATCCAGCGGGTCGTGGGGGTGAGCAGTTCTTC. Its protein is CASSLDPAGRGGEQFF.

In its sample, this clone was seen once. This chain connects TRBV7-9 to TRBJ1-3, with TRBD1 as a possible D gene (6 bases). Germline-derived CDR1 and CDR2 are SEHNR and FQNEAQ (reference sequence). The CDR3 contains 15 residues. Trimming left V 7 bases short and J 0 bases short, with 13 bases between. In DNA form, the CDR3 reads TGTGCCAGCATGGCAGGGGTGAGCTCTGGAAACACCATATATTTT. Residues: CASMAGVSSGNTIYF.

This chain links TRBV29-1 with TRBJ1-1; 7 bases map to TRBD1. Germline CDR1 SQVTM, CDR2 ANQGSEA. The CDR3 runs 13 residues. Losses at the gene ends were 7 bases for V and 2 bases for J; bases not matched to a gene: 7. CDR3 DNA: TGCAGCGCTAACCGGGACAGCAACACTGAAGCTTTCTTT. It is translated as CSANRDSNTEAFF.

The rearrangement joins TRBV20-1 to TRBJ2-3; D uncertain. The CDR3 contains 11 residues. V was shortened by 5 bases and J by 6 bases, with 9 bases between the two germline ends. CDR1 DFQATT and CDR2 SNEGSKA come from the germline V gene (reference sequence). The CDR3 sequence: CSALARDTQYF. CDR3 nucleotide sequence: TGCAGTGCTCTGGCCCGCGATACGCAGTATTTT.

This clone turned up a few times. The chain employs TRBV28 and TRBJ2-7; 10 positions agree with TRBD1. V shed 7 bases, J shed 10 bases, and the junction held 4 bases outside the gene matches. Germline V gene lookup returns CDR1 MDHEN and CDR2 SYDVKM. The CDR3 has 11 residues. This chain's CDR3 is CASTRTGGQYF. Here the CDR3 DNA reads TGTGCCAGCACCCGGACAGGGGGACAGTACTTC.

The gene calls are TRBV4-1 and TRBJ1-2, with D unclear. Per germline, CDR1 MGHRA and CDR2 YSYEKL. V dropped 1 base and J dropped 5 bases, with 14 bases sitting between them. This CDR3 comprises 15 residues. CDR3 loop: CASSQGLGSVYGYTF. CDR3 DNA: TGCGCCAGCAGCCAAGGTCTTGGGTCAGTATATGGCTACACCTTC.